The present entry profiles one T cell receptor (beta chain) with its context. Its antigen is unknown. Primers for the PCR totalled 60 Vbeta and 13 Jbeta. As originally analysed: It was a later analysis that counted 75 million to 90 million unique TCR beta chains, of which around 11 million were shared. The method was immunoSEQ multiplex PCR; TCRdb's version includes in-frame clones alone and lacks a portion of them. The DNA gave D and trimming, while V, J and clone size come from that table. The data hold more than 200,000 clones, with about 83% observed a single time. V lost 7 bases and J lost 7; bases outside the gene matches: 9. There are 13 residues in the CDR3. Germline lookup yields CDR1 SQVTM and CDR2 ANQGSEA. This specimen belongs to a study of cytomegalovirus exposure and HLA in healthy donors. Findings and limits, study-wide: TCR sequences were mostly rare, though some public TCRs occurred in many donors.

The source is a girl aged 5 to 17 in good health and CMV-seronegative. The V gene is TRBV29-1, the J gene TRBJ2-1; 8 bases line up with TRBD2. The material sequenced was PBMCs. In nucleotides, the CDR3 is TGCAGCGCAGACCCGGGGGGGCCTAATGAGCAGTTCTTC. Amino acid sequence: CSADPGGPNEQFF.